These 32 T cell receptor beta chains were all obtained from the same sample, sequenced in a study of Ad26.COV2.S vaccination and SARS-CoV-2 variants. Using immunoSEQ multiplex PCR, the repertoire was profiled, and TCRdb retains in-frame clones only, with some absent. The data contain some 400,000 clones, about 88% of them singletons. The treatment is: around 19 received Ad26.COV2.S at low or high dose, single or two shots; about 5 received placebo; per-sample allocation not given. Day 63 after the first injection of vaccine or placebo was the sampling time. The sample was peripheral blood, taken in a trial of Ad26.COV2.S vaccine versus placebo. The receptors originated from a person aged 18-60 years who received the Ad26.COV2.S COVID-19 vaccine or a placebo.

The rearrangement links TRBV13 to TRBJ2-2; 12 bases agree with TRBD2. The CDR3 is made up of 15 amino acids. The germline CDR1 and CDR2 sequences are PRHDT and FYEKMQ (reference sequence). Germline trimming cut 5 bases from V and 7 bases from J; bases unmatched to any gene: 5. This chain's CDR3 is CASSTRTSGIGELFF. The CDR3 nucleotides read TGTGCCAGCAGCACGCGGACTAGCGGGATCGGGGAGCTGTTTTTT.

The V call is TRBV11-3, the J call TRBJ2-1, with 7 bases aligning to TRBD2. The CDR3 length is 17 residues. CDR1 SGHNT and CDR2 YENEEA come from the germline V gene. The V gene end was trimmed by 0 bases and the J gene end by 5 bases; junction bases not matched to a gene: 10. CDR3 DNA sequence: TGTGCCAGCAGCTTAGAAGGGCCAGCGGGAAAAAACAATGAGCAGTTCTTC. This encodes CASSLEGPAGKNNEQFF. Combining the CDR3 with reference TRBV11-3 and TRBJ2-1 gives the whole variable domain EAGVVQSPRYKIIEKKQPVAFWCNPISGHNTLYWYLQNLGQGPELLIRYENEEAVDDSQLPKDRFSAERLKGVDSTLKIQPAELGDSAVYLCASSLEGPAGKNNEQFFGPGTRLTVL.

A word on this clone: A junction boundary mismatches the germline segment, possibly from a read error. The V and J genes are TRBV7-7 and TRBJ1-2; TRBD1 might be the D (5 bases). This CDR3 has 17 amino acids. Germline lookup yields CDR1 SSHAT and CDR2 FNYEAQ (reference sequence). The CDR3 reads CASSSPRQLSWGYGYTF. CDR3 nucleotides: TGTGCTAGCAGCTCCCCTCGACAGCTATCATGGGGCTATGGCTACACCTTC. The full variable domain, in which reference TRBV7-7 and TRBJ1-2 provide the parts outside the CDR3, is GAGVSQSPRYKVTKRGQDVTLRCDPISSHATLYWYQQALGQGPEFLTYFNYEAQPDKSGLPSDRFSAERPEGSISTLTIQRTEQRDSAMYRCASSSPRQLSWGYGYTFGSGTRLTVV.

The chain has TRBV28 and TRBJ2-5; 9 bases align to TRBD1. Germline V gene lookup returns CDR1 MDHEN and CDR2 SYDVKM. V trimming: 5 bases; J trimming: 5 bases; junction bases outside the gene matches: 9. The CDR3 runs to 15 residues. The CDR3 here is CASSLTGTGQETQYF. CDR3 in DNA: TGTGCCAGCAGTCTCACCGGGACAGGGCAGGAGACCCAGTACTTC.

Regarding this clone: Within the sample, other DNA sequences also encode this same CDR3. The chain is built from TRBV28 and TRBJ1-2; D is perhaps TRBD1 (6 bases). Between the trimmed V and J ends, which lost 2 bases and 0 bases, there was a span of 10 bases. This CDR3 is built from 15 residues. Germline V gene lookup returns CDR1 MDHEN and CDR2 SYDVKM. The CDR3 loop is CASSLGGGTNYGYTF. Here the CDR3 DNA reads TGTGCCAGCAGTTTAGGGGGCGGTACTAACTATGGCTACACCTTC.

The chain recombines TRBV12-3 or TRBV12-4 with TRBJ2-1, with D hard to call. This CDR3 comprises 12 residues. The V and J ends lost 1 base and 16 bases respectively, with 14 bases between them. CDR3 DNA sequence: TGTGCCAGCAGTTTAGGTTCGTGGGAACCTTTCTTC. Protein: CASSLGSWEPFF.

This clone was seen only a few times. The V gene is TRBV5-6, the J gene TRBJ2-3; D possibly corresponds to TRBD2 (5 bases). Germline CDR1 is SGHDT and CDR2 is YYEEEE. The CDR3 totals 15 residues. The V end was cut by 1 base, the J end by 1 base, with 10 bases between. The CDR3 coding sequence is TGTGCCAGCAGCTTGTCGAGCGGACGCACAGATACGCAGTATTTT. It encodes CASSLSSGRTDTQYF.

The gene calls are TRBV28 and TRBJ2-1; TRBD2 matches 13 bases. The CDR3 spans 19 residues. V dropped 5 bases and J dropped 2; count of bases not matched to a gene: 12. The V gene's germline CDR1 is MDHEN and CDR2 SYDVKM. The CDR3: CASSPSGTSGMYPYNEQFF. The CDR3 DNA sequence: TGTGCCAGCAGTCCCTCCGGGACTAGCGGGATGTATCCCTACAATGAGCAGTTCTTC.

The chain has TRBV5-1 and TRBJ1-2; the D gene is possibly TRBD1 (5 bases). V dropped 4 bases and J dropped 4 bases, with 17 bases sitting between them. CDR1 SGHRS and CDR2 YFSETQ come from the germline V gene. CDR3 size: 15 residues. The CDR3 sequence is CASSLDGQAAYGYTF. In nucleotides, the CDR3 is TGCGCCAGCAGCCTCGACGGACAAGCCGCCTATGGCTACACCTTC.

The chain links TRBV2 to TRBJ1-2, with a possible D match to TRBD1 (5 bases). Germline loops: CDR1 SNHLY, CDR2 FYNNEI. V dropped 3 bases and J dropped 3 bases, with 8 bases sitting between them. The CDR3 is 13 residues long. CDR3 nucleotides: TGTGCCAGCAGTGACGTCAGGGACTATGGCTACACCTTC. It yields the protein CASSDVRDYGYTF.

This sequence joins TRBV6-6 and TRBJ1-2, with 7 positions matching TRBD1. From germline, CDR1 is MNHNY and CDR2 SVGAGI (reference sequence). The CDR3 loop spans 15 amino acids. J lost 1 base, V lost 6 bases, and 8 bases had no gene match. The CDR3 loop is CASRGGTAYNYGYTF. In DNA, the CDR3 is TGTGCCAGCAGAGGAGGGACAGCCTATAACTATGGCTACACCTTC.

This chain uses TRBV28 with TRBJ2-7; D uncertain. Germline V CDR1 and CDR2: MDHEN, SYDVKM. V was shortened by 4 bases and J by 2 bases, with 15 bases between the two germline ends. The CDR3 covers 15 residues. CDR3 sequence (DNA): TGTGCCAGCAGTTCACGGGTGGCTACCACCTACGAGCAGTACTTC. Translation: CASSSRVATTYEQYF.

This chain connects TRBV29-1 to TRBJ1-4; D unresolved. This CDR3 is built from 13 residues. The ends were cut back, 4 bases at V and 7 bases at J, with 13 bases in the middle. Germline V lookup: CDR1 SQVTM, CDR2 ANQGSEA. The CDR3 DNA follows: TGCAGCGTTGTTTGGCTGGAGGGTGAAAAACTGTTTTTT. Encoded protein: CSVVWLEGEKLFF.

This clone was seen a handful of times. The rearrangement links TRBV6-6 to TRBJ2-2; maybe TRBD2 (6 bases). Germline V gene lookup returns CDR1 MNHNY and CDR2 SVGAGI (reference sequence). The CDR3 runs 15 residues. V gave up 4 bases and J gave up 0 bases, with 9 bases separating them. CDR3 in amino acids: CASSLGLPNTGELFF. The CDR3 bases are TGTGCCAGCAGTTTGGGACTGCCGAACACCGGGGAGCTGTTTTTT.

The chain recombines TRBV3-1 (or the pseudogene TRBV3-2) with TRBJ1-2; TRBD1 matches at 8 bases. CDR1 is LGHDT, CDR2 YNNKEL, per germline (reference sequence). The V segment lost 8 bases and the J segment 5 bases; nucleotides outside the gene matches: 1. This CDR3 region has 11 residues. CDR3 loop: CASGQGYGYTF. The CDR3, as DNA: TGTGCCAGCGGACAGGGTTATGGCTACACCTTC.

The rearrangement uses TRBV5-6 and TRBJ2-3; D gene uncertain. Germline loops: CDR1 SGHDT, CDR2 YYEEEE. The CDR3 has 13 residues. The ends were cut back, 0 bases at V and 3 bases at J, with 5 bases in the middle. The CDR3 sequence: CASSLEATDTQYF. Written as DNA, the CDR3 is TGTGCCAGCAGCTTGGAAGCAACAGATACGCAGTATTTT.

CDR3 in DNA: TGTGCCAGCAGTGAAGTGAATTCCCAAGAGACCCAGTACTTC. It yields the protein CASSEVNSQETQYF. V usage is TRBV6-1 and J usage is TRBJ2-5; D call uncertain. V lost 1 base and J lost 1, with 7 bases in between. The CDR3 loop spans 14 amino acids. Germline V gene lookup returns CDR1 MNHNS and CDR2 SASEGT.

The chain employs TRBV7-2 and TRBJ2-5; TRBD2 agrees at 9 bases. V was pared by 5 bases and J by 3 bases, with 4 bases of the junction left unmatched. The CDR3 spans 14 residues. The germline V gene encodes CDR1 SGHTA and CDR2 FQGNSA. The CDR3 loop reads CASSRRLAEETQYF. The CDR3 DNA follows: TGTGCCAGCAGCAGACGACTAGCGGAAGAGACCCAGTACTTC.

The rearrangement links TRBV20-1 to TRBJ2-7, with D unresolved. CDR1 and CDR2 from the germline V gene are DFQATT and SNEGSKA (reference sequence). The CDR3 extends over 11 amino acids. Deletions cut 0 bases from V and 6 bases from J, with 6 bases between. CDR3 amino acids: CSARDLGEQYF. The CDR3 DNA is TGCAGTGCTAGAGATCTTGGCGAGCAGTACTTC.

In DNA form, the CDR3 reads TGTGCCAGCAGTTTACTAGCGGGAGAATACGAGCAGTACTTC. It translates to CASSLLAGEYEQYF. The V call is TRBV28, the J call TRBJ2-7, with 10 bases identical to TRBD2. The V gene's germline CDR1 is MDHEN and CDR2 SYDVKM. The length of the CDR3 is 14 residues. V lost 2 bases to trimming and J lost 4 bases; unmatched junction nucleotides: 2.

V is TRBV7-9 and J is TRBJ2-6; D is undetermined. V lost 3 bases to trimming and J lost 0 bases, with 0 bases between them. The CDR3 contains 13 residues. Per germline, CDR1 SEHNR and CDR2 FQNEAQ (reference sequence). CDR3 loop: CASSFSGANVLTF. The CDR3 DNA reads TGTGCCAGCAGCTTCTCTGGGGCCAACGTCCTGACTTTC.

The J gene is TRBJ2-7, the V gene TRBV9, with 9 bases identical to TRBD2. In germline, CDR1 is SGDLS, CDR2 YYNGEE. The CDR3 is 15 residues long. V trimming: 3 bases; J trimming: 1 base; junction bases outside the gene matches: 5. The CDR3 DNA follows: TGTGCCAGCAGCGCTCTAGCGGGAAGATCCTACGAGCAGTACTTC. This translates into CASSALAGRSYEQYF.

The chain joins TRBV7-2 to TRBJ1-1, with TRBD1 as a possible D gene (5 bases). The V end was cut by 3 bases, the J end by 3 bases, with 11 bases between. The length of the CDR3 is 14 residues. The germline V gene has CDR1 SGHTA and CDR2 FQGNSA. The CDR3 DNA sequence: TGTGCCAGCAGCTTTTATCTAGGGGACACTGAAGCTTTCTTT. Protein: CASSFYLGDTEAFF.

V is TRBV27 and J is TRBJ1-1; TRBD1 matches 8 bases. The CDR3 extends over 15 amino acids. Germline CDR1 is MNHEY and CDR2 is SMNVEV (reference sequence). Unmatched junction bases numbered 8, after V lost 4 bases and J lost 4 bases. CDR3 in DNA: TGTGCCAGCAGTTACCAGGGGGCTTTGAGCACTGAAGCTTTCTTT. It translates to CASSYQGALSTEAFF.

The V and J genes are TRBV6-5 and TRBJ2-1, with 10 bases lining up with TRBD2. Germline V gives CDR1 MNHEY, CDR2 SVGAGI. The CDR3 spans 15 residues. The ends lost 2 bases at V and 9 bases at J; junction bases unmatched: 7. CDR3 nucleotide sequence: TGTGCCAGCAGTTACGGGGCTAGCGGGAGAGGTGAGCAGTTCTTC. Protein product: CASSYGASGRGEQFF.

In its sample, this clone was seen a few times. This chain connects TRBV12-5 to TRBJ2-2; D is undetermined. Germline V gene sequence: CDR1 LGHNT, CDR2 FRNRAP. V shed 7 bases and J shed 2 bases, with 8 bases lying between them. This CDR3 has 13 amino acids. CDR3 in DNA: TGTGCTAGTGTCTGGGGAAACACCGGGGAGCTGTTTTTT. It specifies CASVWGNTGELFF.

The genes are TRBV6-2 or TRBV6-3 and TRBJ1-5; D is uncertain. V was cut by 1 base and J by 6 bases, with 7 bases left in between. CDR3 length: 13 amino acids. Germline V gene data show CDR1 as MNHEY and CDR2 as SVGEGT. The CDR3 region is CASSYFLTQPQHF. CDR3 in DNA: TGTGCCAGCAGTTACTTTTTAACTCAGCCCCAGCATTTT.

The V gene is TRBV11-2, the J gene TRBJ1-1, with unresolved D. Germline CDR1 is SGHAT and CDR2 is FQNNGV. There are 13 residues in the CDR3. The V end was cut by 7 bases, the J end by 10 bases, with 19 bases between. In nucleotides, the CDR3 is TGTGCCAGCACCTCATATTCCGGGAAGGGAGCTTTCTTT. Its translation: CASTSYSGKGAFF.

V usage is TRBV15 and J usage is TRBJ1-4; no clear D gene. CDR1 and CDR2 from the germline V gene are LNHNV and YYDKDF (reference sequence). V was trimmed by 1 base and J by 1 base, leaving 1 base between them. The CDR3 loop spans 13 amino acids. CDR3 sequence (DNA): TGTGCCACCAGCAGAGGAACTAATGAAAAACTGTTTTTT. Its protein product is CATSRGTNEKLFF.

The CDR3 region has the DNA TGTGCCAGCAGTTATTCTGAAGCTTTCTTT. Translating it yields CASSYSEAFF. The genes are TRBV6-2 or TRBV6-3 and TRBJ1-1; D gene ambiguous. Trimming took off 3 bases at V and 6 bases at J, with 2 bases between the two ends. CDR1 and CDR2 (germline): MNHEY, SVGEGT. There are 10 residues in the CDR3.

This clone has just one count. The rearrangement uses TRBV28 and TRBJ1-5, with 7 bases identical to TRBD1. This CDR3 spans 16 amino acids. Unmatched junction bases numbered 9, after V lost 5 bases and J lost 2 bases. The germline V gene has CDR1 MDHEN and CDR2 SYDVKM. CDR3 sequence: CASSTSSGGRNQPQHF. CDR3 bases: TGTGCCAGCAGTACCTCCTCAGGGGGACGCAATCAGCCCCAGCATTTT.

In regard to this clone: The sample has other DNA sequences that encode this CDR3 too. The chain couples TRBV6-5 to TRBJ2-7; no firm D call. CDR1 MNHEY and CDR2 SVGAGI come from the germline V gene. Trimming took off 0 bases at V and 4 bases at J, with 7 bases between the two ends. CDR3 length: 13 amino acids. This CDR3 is CASSYSRGYEQYF. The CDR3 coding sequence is TGTGCCAGCAGTTACTCGAGAGGTTACGAGCAGTACTTC.